These 29 T cell receptor beta chains share one sample of origin, sequenced in a study of CD4 T cells in relation to SARS-CoV-2 and coronaviruses. Unexposed donor CD4+ T cells date from about 2011-2018, before the COVID-19 pandemic. The cells were cultured for approximately ten days before CD4+ T cells were isolated. Their recognized antigens are unknown. Repertoires were generated with immunoSEQ multiplex PCR, while TCRdb's copy carries only in-frame clones and drops some. The sample yields about 15,000 clones, over 60% seen once. Source material: CD4+ T cells from PBMCs, cultured in vitro. Source of these receptors: a human donor in good health.

The rearrangement links TRBV6-5 to TRBJ2-7; TRBD1 might be the D (6 bases). With 4 bases removed from V and 1 base from J, the gap between germline ends came to 11 bases. This CDR3 spans 14 amino acids. The germline V gene encodes CDR1 MNHEY and CDR2 SVGAGI. For the CDR3, the DNA is TGTGCCAGCAGTTGGGACACCCGATCCTACGAGCAGTACTTC. It specifies CASSWDTRSYEQYF.

The chain is built from TRBV6-2 or TRBV6-3 and TRBJ2-1; possible D gene TRBD2, 5 bases. V lost 2 bases and J lost 6, with 11 bases in between. CDR3 size: 14 residues. Germline V gene lookup returns CDR1 MNHEY and CDR2 SVGEGT. CDR3 residues: CASSYPDLRNEQFF. CDR3 sequence (DNA): TGTGCCAGCAGTTACCCGGACTTGCGCAATGAGCAGTTCTTC.

The chain combines TRBV19 with TRBJ2-1; D could derive from TRBD1 or TRBD2 (6 bases each). The ends were cut back, 4 bases at V and 0 bases at J, with 16 bases in the middle. The CDR3 consists of 17 residues. Germline CDR1 reads LNHDA; CDR2 reads SQIVND (reference sequence). The CDR3, as DNA: TGTGCCAGTAGTACCGCGAGGGGGGCCCGCTCCTACAATGAGCAGTTCTTC. Protein product: CASSTARGARSYNEQFF.

The chain employs TRBV3-1 (or the pseudogene TRBV3-2) and TRBJ2-7, with D maybe TRBD2 (7 bases). The ends were cut back, 5 bases at V and 6 bases at J, with 20 bases in the middle. This CDR3 is built from 15 residues. Germline CDR1 reads LGHDT; CDR2 reads YNNKEL (reference sequence). The CDR3 protein is CASSFQSRGASEQYF. The DNA of the CDR3 is TGTGCCAGCAGCTTCCAGTCCCGGGGGGCCAGCGAGCAGTACTTC.

The CDR3 DNA sequence: TGTGCCAGCAGCTTTGACAGAAGCTCCTACGAGCAGTACTTC. Translating gives CASSFDRSSYEQYF. The V call is TRBV5-6, the J call TRBJ2-7; D may be TRBD1 (5 bases). Germline V CDR1 and CDR2: SGHDT, YYEEEE. V shed 2 bases and J shed 0 bases, with 9 bases lying between them. The CDR3 sequence is 14 residues long.

The CDR3 bases are TGTGCCAGCAGCGTAGGAGCGGGGTCGGTAGAGACCCAGTACTTC. As protein: CASSVGAGSVETQYF. The chain has TRBV9 and TRBJ2-5; 7 bases are shared with TRBD2. The CDR3 extends over 15 amino acids. After removal of 0 bases from V and 4 bases from J, the junction contained 6 bases not matched to a gene. From germline, CDR1 is SGDLS and CDR2 YYNGEE.

The genes are TRBV9 and TRBJ1-2; no clear D. Germline V gene sequence: CDR1 SGDLS, CDR2 YYNGEE. The CDR3 has 14 residues. With 3 bases removed from V and 2 bases from J, the gap between germline ends came to 11 bases. CDR3 DNA: TGTGCCAGCAGCGCCCGGACGGAAAACTATGGCTACACCTTC. Its translation is CASSARTENYGYTF.

The V and J genes are TRBV9 and TRBJ2-1; D unclear. The CDR3 covers 17 residues. Germline CDR1 SGDLS, CDR2 YYNGEE. V was trimmed by 4 bases and J by 0 bases, leaving 17 bases between them. Here the CDR3 reads CASSPHPPSDSYNEQFF. For the CDR3, the DNA is TGTGCCAGCAGCCCCCACCCGCCAAGTGACTCCTACAATGAGCAGTTCTTC.

V usage is TRBV5-6 and J usage is TRBJ2-3; D not resolved. The V gene's germline CDR1 is SGHDT and CDR2 YYEEEE. This CDR3 has 16 amino acids. Trimming shortened V by 0 bases and J by 0 bases, and 11 bases separated the two germline ends. The CDR3 nucleotides are TGTGCCAGCAGCTTGGCTTTCAAATCTAGCACAGATACGCAGTATTTT. This encodes CASSLAFKSSTDTQYF.

The chain recombines TRBV2 with TRBJ1-6; D ambiguous. Trimming took off 7 bases at V and 10 bases at J, with 11 bases between the two ends. This CDR3 is built from 12 residues. Germline V gene sequence: CDR1 SNHLY, CDR2 FYNNEI. Here the CDR3 reads CASNKVDSPLHF. The CDR3 nucleotides read TGTGCCAGCAACAAGGTAGACTCACCCCTCCACTTT.

This clone has just one count. V and J are TRBV2 and TRBJ1-6; D possibly corresponds to TRBD1 (5 bases). The CDR3 totals 15 residues. CDR1 is SNHLY and CDR2 is FYNNEI in the germline V gene. Trimming took off 6 bases at V and 3 bases at J, with 12 bases between the two ends. This chain's CDR3 is CASRDDSIYNSPLHF. In DNA, the CDR3 is TGTGCCAGCAGGGACGACAGTATCTATAATTCACCCCTCCACTTT. The full variable domain, in which reference TRBV2 and TRBJ1-6 provide the parts outside the CDR3, is EPEVTQTPSHQVTQMGQEVILRCVPISNHLYFYWYRQILGQKVEFLVSFYNNEISEKSEIFDDQFSVERPDGSNFTLKIRSTKLEDSAMYFCASRDDSIYNSPLHFGNGTRLTVT.

The chain uses TRBV30 and TRBJ1-4; D ambiguous. Germline V lookup: CDR1 GTSNPN, CDR2 SVGIG (reference sequence). V lost 4 bases, J lost 2 bases, and 8 bases lay in between. The CDR3 spans 13 residues. The CDR3 DNA reads TGTGCCTGGACCGGGCAGACTAATGAAAAACTGTTTTTT. It specifies CAWTGQTNEKLFF.

V usage is TRBV18 and J usage is TRBJ2-4; possibly TRBD1 or TRBD2 for D (5 bases each). CDR1 KGHSH and CDR2 LQKENI come from the germline V gene. The CDR3 extends over 15 amino acids. Trimming pared 0 bases from V and 8 bases from J, leaving 14 bases between. CDR3 sequence: CASSPPGSRGDIQYF. DNA for the CDR3: TGTGCCAGCTCACCACCAGGGTCTCGAGGGGACATTCAGTACTTC. The entire variable domain, with the rest obtained from reference TRBV18 and TRBJ2-4, is as follows: NAGVMQNPRHLVRRRGQEARLRCSPMKGHSHVYWYRQLPEEGLKFMVYLQKENIIDESGMPKERFSAEFPKEGPSILRIQQVVRGDSAAYFCASSPPGSRGDIQYFGAGTRLSVL.

V is TRBV19 and J is TRBJ1-3; D is unclear. Germline CDR1 LNHDA, CDR2 SQIVND (reference sequence). The CDR3 extends over 15 amino acids. Deletions cut 3 bases from V and 9 bases from J, with 18 bases between. CDR3 protein: CASSIVSAGPPTIYF. For the CDR3, the DNA is TGTGCCAGTAGTATTGTCTCGGCCGGCCCCCCCACCATATATTTT.

The CDR3 nucleotides are TGTGCCAGCAGCTTAGGGCAGACAGTTGGCGATACGCAGTATTTT. Translation: CASSLGQTVGDTQYF. The rearrangement links TRBV11-3 to TRBJ2-3; TRBD1 might be the D (5 bases). This CDR3 has 15 amino acids. V was trimmed by 1 base and J by 6 bases, leaving 14 bases between them. Germline CDR1 is SGHNT and CDR2 is YENEEA.

The gene calls are TRBV6-5 and TRBJ2-5, with 9 positions matching TRBD2. The trim removed 0 bases at V and 9 bases at J, leaving 8 bases unmatched. Germline lookup yields CDR1 MNHEY and CDR2 SVGAGI. This CDR3 is 15 amino acids long. The chain's CDR3 is CASSYSGLATTAQYF. In DNA form, the CDR3 reads TGTGCCAGCAGTTACTCGGGACTAGCTACGACGGCCCAGTACTTC.

The CDR3, as DNA: TGTGCCAGCAGCCTTAAGGACGAGCAGTACTTC. This codes for CASSLKDEQYF. The chain has TRBV28 and TRBJ2-7; no definite D call. Germline V gives CDR1 MDHEN, CDR2 SYDVKM. CDR3 length: 11 residues. Deletions cut 6 bases from V and 5 bases from J, with 8 bases between.

The chain has TRBV19 and TRBJ1-5, with D hard to call. The CDR3 is 14 residues long. Between the trimmed V and J ends, which lost 3 bases and 0 bases, there was a span of 6 bases. From germline, CDR1 is LNHDA and CDR2 SQIVND (reference sequence). This CDR3 is CASSIQASNQPQHF. For the CDR3, the DNA is TGTGCCAGTAGTATCCAGGCTAGCAATCAGCCCCAGCATTTT.

This clone is classed as large. The chain recombines TRBV7-2 with TRBJ2-5; D may be TRBD1 (6 bases). CDR1 is SGHTA, CDR2 FQGNSA, per germline. The V gene lost 2 bases and the J gene lost 4 bases, with 17 bases spanning the gap. The CDR3 extends over 16 amino acids. CDR3 protein: CASSLNTGTTRETQYF. The DNA for the CDR3 is TGTGCCAGCAGCTTAAATACCGGGACAACCAGAGAGACCCAGTACTTC.

The chain joins TRBV19 to TRBJ2-7, with D hard to call. Germline CDR1 reads LNHDA; CDR2 reads SQIVND (reference sequence). CDR3 length equals 15 residues. V shed 4 bases and J shed 2 bases, with 15 bases lying between them. CDR3 nucleotides: TGTGCCAGTAGTACCCAACTGAACGGTCCCTACGAGCAGTACTTC. It translates to CASSTQLNGPYEQYF.

The rearrangement joins TRBV19 to TRBJ2-3; D possibly matches TRBD1 or TRBD2 (5 bases each). The CDR3 is 14 residues long. Trimming took off 9 bases at V and 1 base at J, with 14 bases between the two ends. Germline CDR1 reads LNHDA; CDR2 reads SQIVND (reference sequence). CDR3 sequence reads: CASSPGAGTDTQYF. CDR3 DNA sequence: TGTGCCAGCTCCCCCGGGGCAGGCACAGATACGCAGTATTTT. The full variable domain, with the rest looked up from reference TRBV19 and TRBJ2-3, is DGGITQSPKYLFRKEGQNVTLSCEQNLNHDAMYWYRQDPGQGLRLIYYSQIVNDFQKGDIAEGYSVSREKKESFPLTVTSAQKNPTAFYLCASSPGAGTDTQYFGPGTRLTVL.

The genes are TRBV5-1 and TRBJ2-3; no definite D call. There are 14 residues in the CDR3. V was clipped by 3 bases and J by 1 base, with 9 bases between them. The germline V gene encodes CDR1 SGHRS and CDR2 YFSETQ. This chain's CDR3 is CASSYRVRTDTQYF. In DNA form, the CDR3 reads TGCGCCAGCAGCTATAGGGTACGCACAGATACGCAGTATTTT.

This chain joins TRBV29-1 and TRBJ1-5; D not certain. Germline loops: CDR1 SQVTM, CDR2 ANQGSEA. Trimming took off 4 bases at V and 7 bases at J, with 17 bases between the two ends. This CDR3 is built from 14 residues. For the CDR3, the DNA is TGCAGCGTTGTGGAGGGTATAGGTCTCCAGCCCCAGCATTTT. Its translation: CSVVEGIGLQPQHF.

V and J are TRBV7-2 and TRBJ2-5, with D maybe TRBD2 (6 bases). The germline V gene encodes CDR1 SGHTA and CDR2 FQGNSA. This CDR3 is built from 14 residues. The ends were cut back, 5 bases at V and 3 bases at J, with 13 bases in the middle. The CDR3 DNA sequence: TGTGCCAGCAGCCTGGGACTGCGGAAAGAGACCCAGTACTTC. Translation: CASSLGLRKETQYF.

This clone was recorded a few times. This chain connects TRBV5-1 to TRBJ1-2; TRBD1 is a possible D gene (5 bases). CDR3 size: 14 residues. Germline CDR1 SGHRS, CDR2 YFSETQ. The V and J ends lost 2 bases and 3 bases respectively, with 11 bases between them. CDR3 nucleotides: TGCGCCAGCAGCTTCAGGGACGGTGACTATGGCTACACCTTC. This encodes CASSFRDGDYGYTF.

The chain combines TRBV24-1 with TRBJ2-1; perhaps TRBD2 as D (6 bases). Germline CDR1 KGHDR, CDR2 SFDVKD. The CDR3 length is 15 residues. V lost 2 bases and J 2 bases, leaving 9 bases between the germline ends. DNA for the CDR3: TGTGCCACCAGTGATTCCGGGACTCCCTACAATGAGCAGTTCTTC. Translated: CATSDSGTPYNEQFF.

In regard to this clone: The junction does not match germline at one end; this may be a read error. V gene TRBV28 combines with J gene TRBJ2-2, with D perhaps matching TRBD1 (6 bases). The CDR3 consists of 14 residues. From germline, CDR1 is MDHEN and CDR2 SYDVKM. As DNA, the CDR3 is TGTGTCAGCAGTTTATGGGACACCACCGGGGAGCTGTTTTTT. Protein: CVSSLWDTTGELFF.

This chain uses TRBV6-5 with TRBJ1-1; unclear D gene. CDR3 size: 16 residues. Germline CDR1 and CDR2: MNHEY and SVGAGI. With 2 bases removed from V and 3 bases from J, the gap between germline ends came to 16 bases. CDR3 DNA sequence: TGTGCCAGCAGTTACGGGCAGCCCTCTTCTGACACTGAAGCTTTCTTT. Amino acid sequence: CASSYGQPSSDTEAFF.

The chain is built from TRBV19 and TRBJ1-2; D gene uncertain. The CDR3 contains 13 residues. Germline loops: CDR1 LNHDA, CDR2 SQIVND (reference sequence). Trimming removed 3 bases at V and 7 bases at J, with 12 bases between. The CDR3 DNA sequence: TGTGCCAGTAGTATTGATCCTGGGGTTGGCTACACCTTC. Its protein product is CASSIDPGVGYTF. The whole variable domain, filled in from reference TRBV19 and TRBJ1-2, reads DGGITQSPKYLFRKEGQNVTLSCEQNLNHDAMYWYRQDPGQGLRLIYYSQIVNDFQKGDIAEGYSVSREKKESFPLTVTSAQKNPTAFYLCASSIDPGVGYTFGSGTRLTVV.